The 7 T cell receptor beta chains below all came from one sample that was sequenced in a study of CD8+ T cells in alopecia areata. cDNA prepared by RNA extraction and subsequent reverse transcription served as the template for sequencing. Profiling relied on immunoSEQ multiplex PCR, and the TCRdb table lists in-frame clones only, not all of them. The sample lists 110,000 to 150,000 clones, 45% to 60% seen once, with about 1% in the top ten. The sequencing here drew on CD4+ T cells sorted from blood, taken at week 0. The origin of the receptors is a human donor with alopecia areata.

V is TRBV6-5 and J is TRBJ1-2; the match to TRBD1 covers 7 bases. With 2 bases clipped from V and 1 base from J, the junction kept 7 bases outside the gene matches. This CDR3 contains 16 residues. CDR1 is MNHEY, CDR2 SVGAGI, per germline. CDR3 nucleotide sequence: TGTGCCAGCAGTTACCAGATCGACAGGGATAACTATGGCTACACCTTC. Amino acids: CASSYQIDRDNYGYTF.

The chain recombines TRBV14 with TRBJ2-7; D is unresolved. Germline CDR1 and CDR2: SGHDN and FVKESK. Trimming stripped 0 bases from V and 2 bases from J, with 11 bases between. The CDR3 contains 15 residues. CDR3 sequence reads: CASSQEIGVTYEQYF. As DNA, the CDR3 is TGTGCCAGCAGCCAAGAAATTGGGGTCACCTACGAGCAGTACTTC.

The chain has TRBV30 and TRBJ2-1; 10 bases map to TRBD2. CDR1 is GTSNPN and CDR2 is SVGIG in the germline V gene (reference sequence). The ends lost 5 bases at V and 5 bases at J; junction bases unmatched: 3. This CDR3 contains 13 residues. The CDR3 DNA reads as TGTGCCTGGCAACTAGCGGGGAACAATGAGCAGTTCTTC. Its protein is CAWQLAGNNEQFF.

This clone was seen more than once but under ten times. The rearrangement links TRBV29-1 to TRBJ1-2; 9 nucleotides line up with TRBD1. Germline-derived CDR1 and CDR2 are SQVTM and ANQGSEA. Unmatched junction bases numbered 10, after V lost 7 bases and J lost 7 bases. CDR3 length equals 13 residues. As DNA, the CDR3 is TGCAGCGCCCGGGACAGGGTCGGGTCTGGCTACACCTTC. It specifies CSARDRVGSGYTF.

CDR3 bases: TGTGCCAGCAGTGAAGGAGCCAAAAACATTCAGTACTTC. Residues: CASSEGAKNIQYF. V and J are TRBV25-1 and TRBJ2-4; D remains ambiguous. The CDR3 has 13 residues. V lost 2 bases and J lost 0, with 2 bases in between. Germline CDR1 reads MGHDK; CDR2 reads SYGVNS.

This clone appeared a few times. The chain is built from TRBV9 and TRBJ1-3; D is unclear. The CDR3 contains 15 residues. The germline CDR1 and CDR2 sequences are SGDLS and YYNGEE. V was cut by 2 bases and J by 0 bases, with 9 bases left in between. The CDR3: CASSVSGSSGNTIYF. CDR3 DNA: TGTGCCAGCAGCGTTTCTGGAAGCTCTGGAAACACCATATATTTT.

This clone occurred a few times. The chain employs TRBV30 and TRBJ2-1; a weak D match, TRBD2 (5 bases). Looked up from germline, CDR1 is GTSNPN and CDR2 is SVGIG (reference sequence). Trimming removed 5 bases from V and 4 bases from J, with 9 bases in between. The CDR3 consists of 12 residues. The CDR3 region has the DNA TGTGCCTGGGGAGGTACATACAATGAGCAGTTCTTC. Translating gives CAWGGTYNEQFF.